Shown below are 25 T cell receptor beta chains from a single sample sequenced in a study of T cell responses to AZD1222 COVID-19 vaccine. Measured with immunoSEQ multiplex PCR; TCRdb has only the in-frame clones, and not every one. The sample has 150,000 to 200,000 clones; roughly nine tenths are singletons. Specimen: peripheral blood, collected 28 days after the second AZD1222 dose. Source of these receptors: an adult who received the AZD1222 COVID-19 vaccine.

CDR3 protein: CAISDPGELFF. The CDR3 DNA sequence: TGTGCCATCAGTGACCCCGGGGAGCTGTTTTTT. This chain links TRBV10-3 with TRBJ2-2, with D unresolved. CDR1 and CDR2 (germline): ENHRY, SYGVKD. The V gene lost 3 bases and the J gene lost 6 bases, with 2 bases spanning the gap. The CDR3 is 11 amino acids.

The chain combines TRBV5-8 with TRBJ2-7, with D perhaps given as TRBD1 or TRBD2 (7 bases each). Trimming took off 2 bases at V and 7 bases at J, with 13 bases between the two ends. CDR1 is SGHTS, CDR2 YDEGEE, per germline. The CDR3 length is 13 residues. The CDR3 nucleotides are TGTGCCAGCAGCTTTAATCAGGGGGGGGAGCAGTACTTC. Encoded protein: CASSFNQGGEQYF.

The rearrangement joins TRBV28 to TRBJ2-3; D is perhaps TRBD1 or TRBD2 (6 bases each). Germline V gene data show CDR1 as MDHEN and CDR2 as SYDVKM. The V end was cut by 5 bases, the J end by 3 bases, with 12 bases between. The CDR3 contains 14 residues. CDR3 loop: CASSIGGRTDTQYF. The CDR3 region has the DNA TGTGCCAGCAGTATTGGGGGGCGTACAGATACGCAGTATTTT.

The V gene is TRBV5-1, the J gene TRBJ2-7; D unresolved. This CDR3 has 15 residues. In germline, CDR1 is SGHRS, CDR2 YFSETQ. The ends were cut back, 4 bases at V and 0 bases at J, with 14 bases in the middle. CDR3 loop: CASSPSAFVSYEQYF. CDR3 nucleotides: TGCGCCAGCAGCCCCTCGGCGTTCGTCTCCTACGAGCAGTACTTC.

The chain carries TRBV29-1 and TRBJ2-3; D unclear. Germline V gives CDR1 SQVTM, CDR2 ANQGSEA. The germline V and J ends were trimmed by 6 bases and 4 bases, with 14 bases remaining between them. The CDR3 extends over 13 amino acids. The CDR3 reads CSVRPEAPDTQYF. The CDR3 coding sequence is TGCAGCGTACGACCCGAGGCGCCAGATACGCAGTATTTT.

This clone came up once. This CDR3 reads CASSQFASGTSYEQYF. CDR3 sequence (DNA): TGCGCCAGCAGCCAATTCGCTAGCGGGACCTCCTACGAGCAGTACTTC. The chain has TRBV4-1 and TRBJ2-7; TRBD2 aligns across 9 bases. The CDR3 runs to 16 residues. Germline trimming cut 2 bases from V and 0 bases from J; bases unmatched to any gene: 5. The germline CDR1 and CDR2 sequences are MGHRA and YSYEKL.

The V and J genes are TRBV21-1 and TRBJ2-3. TRBV21-1 is a known pseudogene. CDR3 size: 14 residues. Here the CDR3 reads CASSIGHRTDTQYF. The CDR3 DNA follows: TGTGCCAGCAGCATCGGCCACCGCACAGATACGCAGTATTTT.

This clone has only one observation. The chain uses TRBV6-2 or TRBV6-3 and TRBJ1-5; TRBD1 matches 9 bases. This CDR3 has 17 residues. Germline V gives CDR1 MNHEY, CDR2 SVGEGT. Germline trimming cut 5 bases from V and 1 base from J; bases unmatched to any gene: 9. The CDR3 DNA sequence: TGTGCCAGCAGTAAGGACAGGGGACGGGGAAGCAATCAGCCCCAGCATTTT. Translating it yields CASSKDRGRGSNQPQHF.

The chain uses TRBV11-1 and TRBJ2-5; D not resolved. Germline V gene sequence: CDR1 SGHAT, CDR2 FQDESV (reference sequence). The length of the CDR3 is 15 residues. Trimming took off 4 bases at V and 2 bases at J, with 14 bases between the two ends. This CDR3 is CASSSNLGLQETQYF. DNA of the CDR3: TGTGCCAGCAGCTCAAACCTAGGGCTTCAAGAGACCCAGTACTTC.

The chain uses TRBV19 and TRBJ2-7; the match to TRBD2 covers 7 bases. This CDR3 is built from 15 residues. Germline V gene lookup returns CDR1 LNHDA and CDR2 SQIVND (reference sequence). With V trimmed by 4 bases and J by 2 bases, 8 bases remained unmatched. CDR3 residues: CASSKSAGATYEQYF. As DNA, the CDR3 is TGTGCCAGTAGTAAATCGGCGGGAGCGACCTACGAGCAGTACTTC.

The rearrangement uses TRBV11-3 and TRBJ2-1; 7 bases agree with TRBD2. This CDR3 has 15 residues. Germline V gene sequence: CDR1 SGHNT, CDR2 YENEEA. With 1 base clipped from V and 1 base from J, the junction kept 1 base outside the gene matches. CDR3 sequence (DNA): TGTGCCAGCAGCTTAGCGGGGGGATCCTACAATGAGCAGTTCTTC. Translating gives CASSLAGGSYNEQFF.

The V and J genes are TRBV10-3 and TRBJ1-2; the match to TRBD1 covers 7 bases. CDR1 and CDR2 (germline): ENHRY, SYGVKD. Unmatched junction bases numbered 5, after V lost 5 bases and J lost 5 bases. The CDR3 consists of 13 residues. The CDR3 region has the DNA TGTGCCATCAGTCCCGGGACAGCTTATGGCTACACCTTC. Its protein is CAISPGTAYGYTF.

In its sample, this clone was seen once. J is TRBJ2-3 and V is TRBV5-1; 10 bases fit TRBD1. CDR3 length equals 15 residues. The V gene's germline CDR1 is SGHRS and CDR2 YFSETQ. V dropped 3 bases and J dropped 3; count of bases not matched to a gene: 4. CDR3 loop: CASSYRQGATDTQYF. CDR3 sequence (DNA): TGCGCCAGCAGCTACCGACAGGGGGCGACAGATACGCAGTATTTT.

The V and J genes are TRBV2 and TRBJ2-1, with 7 bases that match TRBD2. V lost 1 base to trimming and J lost 2 bases; unmatched junction nucleotides: 8. The CDR3 contains 17 residues. Germline CDR1 reads SNHLY; CDR2 reads FYNNEI. Here the CDR3 DNA reads TGTGCCAGCAGTGAAGGCCCGATGGGGGGGGCCTACAATGAGCAGTTCTTC. This translates into CASSEGPMGGAYNEQFF.

This clone turned up a few times. The chain uses TRBV7-2 and TRBJ1-2; D not certain. The germline V and J ends were trimmed by 3 bases and 4 bases, with 9 bases remaining between them. The CDR3 length is 13 residues. Germline lookup yields CDR1 SGHTA and CDR2 FQGNSA. The CDR3 region has the DNA TGTGCCAGCAGCTTTGATCTAAGCTATGGCTACACCTTC. Protein product: CASSFDLSYGYTF. The whole variable domain, remainder taken from reference TRBV7-2 and TRBJ1-2, is GAGVSQSPSNKVTEKGKDVELRCDPISGHTALYWYRQSLGQGLEFLIYFQGNSAPDKSGLPSDRFSAERTGGSVSTLTIQRTQQEDSAVYLCASSFDLSYGYTFGSGTRLTVV.

In its sample, this clone was seen a few times. J is TRBJ1-4 and V is TRBV5-4; D is perhaps TRBD1 (6 bases). Germline assignment: CDR1 SGHNT and CDR2 YYREEE (reference sequence). Trimming removed 0 bases at V and 16 bases at J, with 19 bases between. The CDR3 covers 14 residues. The CDR3, as DNA: TGTGCCAGCAGCTTGGCAGGGGACCCCAGATCAAGGTTTTTT. Translated, it gives CASSLAGDPRSRFF.

This rearrangement joins TRBV18 to TRBJ2-5, with 8 nucleotides matching TRBD1. The CDR3 totals 15 residues. The trim removed 0 bases at V and 3 bases at J, leaving 3 bases unmatched. Per germline, CDR1 KGHSH and CDR2 LQKENI. CDR3: CASSPPQGAKETQYF. The CDR3 coding sequence is TGTGCCAGCTCACCACCGCAGGGGGCAAAAGAGACCCAGTACTTC.

This chain connects TRBV7-9 to TRBJ2-7; D is perhaps TRBD2 (5 bases). The germline V gene has CDR1 SEHNR and CDR2 FQNEAQ (reference sequence). V lost 4 bases, J lost 0 bases, and 13 bases lay in between. CDR3 size: 15 residues. The CDR3 DNA reads TGTGCCAGCAGCTCCGGTTCGGGATCCTCCTACGAGCAGTACTTC. Translated, it gives CASSSGSGSSYEQYF.

This rearrangement joins TRBV7-3 to TRBJ1-1; 8 bases match TRBD1. The CDR3 has 14 amino acids. The V segment lost 2 bases and the J segment 1 base; nucleotides outside the gene matches: 0. Germline-derived CDR1 and CDR2 are SGHTA and FQGTGA. The CDR3 reads CASSLQGANTEAFF. The CDR3 DNA reads as TGTGCCAGCAGCTTACAGGGGGCGAACACTGAAGCTTTCTTT.

This clone appeared once. The V call is TRBV7-3, the J call TRBJ2-1; TRBD1 aligns across 8 bases. Germline V gene sequence: CDR1 SGHTA, CDR2 FQGTGA. CDR3 length: 18 amino acids. Unmatched junction bases numbered 16, after V lost 1 base and J lost 8 bases. The CDR3 here is CASSLRGVLADRVHEQFF. The CDR3 coding sequence is TGTGCCAGCAGCTTAAGGGGTGTTCTGGCGGACAGGGTCCATGAGCAGTTCTTC.

This clone has a handful of counts. V gene TRBV4-3 combines with J gene TRBJ1-2, with D uncertain. Trimming left V 0 bases short and J 2 bases short, with 7 bases between. CDR3 length equals 14 residues. In germline, CDR1 is LGHNA, CDR2 YSLEER. CDR3 bases: TGCGCCAGCAGCCAAGACGGGCAGAACTATGGCTACACCTTC. This sequence encodes CASSQDGQNYGYTF.

The chain links TRBV19 to TRBJ1-5; 10 positions match TRBD1. Per the germline V gene, CDR1 is LNHDA and CDR2 is SQIVND (reference sequence). The CDR3 totals 17 residues. V lost 6 bases to trimming and J lost 4 bases; unmatched junction nucleotides: 12. As DNA, the CDR3 is TGTGCCAGTAGACCGGGACAGGGGTTGTGGGAGAATCAGCCCCAGCATTTT. Amino acid sequence: CASRPGQGLWENQPQHF.

The chain has TRBV7-6 and TRBJ2-7; D possibly corresponds to TRBD2 (6 bases). Between the trimmed V and J ends, which lost 2 bases and 3 bases, there was a span of 14 bases. The CDR3 has 15 amino acids. In germline, CDR1 is SGHVS, CDR2 FNYEAQ. In nucleotides, the CDR3 is TGTGCCAGCAGCTTAAGCGGAGGGATGGACTACGAGCAGTACTTC. As protein: CASSLSGGMDYEQYF.

This clone has a single count. The chain joins TRBV6-5 to TRBJ1-2, with a possible D match to TRBD1 (6 bases). The germline V and J ends were trimmed by 0 bases and 4 bases, with 12 bases remaining between them. The CDR3 runs to 15 residues. Germline V gene lookup returns CDR1 MNHEY and CDR2 SVGAGI. In DNA form, the CDR3 reads TGTGCCAGCAGTTACTCGATAGTACAGGGCTATGGCTACACCTTC. This translates into CASSYSIVQGYGYTF.

The V call is TRBV27, the J call TRBJ2-1, with TRBD1 matching 8 bases. With 1 base clipped from V and 0 bases from J, the junction kept 2 bases outside the gene matches. Germline V gene sequence: CDR1 MNHEY, CDR2 SMNVEV (reference sequence). The length of the CDR3 is 16 residues. This chain's CDR3 is CASSLLDRGSYNEQFF. The CDR3 region has the DNA TGTGCCAGCAGTTTATTAGACAGGGGCTCCTACAATGAGCAGTTCTTC.